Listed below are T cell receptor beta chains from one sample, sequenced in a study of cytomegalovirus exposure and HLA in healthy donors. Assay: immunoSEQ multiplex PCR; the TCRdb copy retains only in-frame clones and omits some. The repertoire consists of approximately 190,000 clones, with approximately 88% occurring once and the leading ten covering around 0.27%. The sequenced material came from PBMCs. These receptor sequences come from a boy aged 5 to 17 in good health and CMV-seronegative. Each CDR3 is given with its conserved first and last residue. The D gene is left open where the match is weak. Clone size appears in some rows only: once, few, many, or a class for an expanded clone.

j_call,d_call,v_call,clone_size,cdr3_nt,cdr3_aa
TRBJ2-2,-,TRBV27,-,TGTGCCAGCAGTCCTGGACAGTGGAGGACCGGGGAGCTGTTTTTT,CASSPGQWRTGELFF
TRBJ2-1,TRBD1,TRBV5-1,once,TGCGCCAGCAGCTTCGGACAGGGGGCGCGAAAAATCTACAATGAGCAGTTCTTC,CASSFGQGARKIYNEQFF
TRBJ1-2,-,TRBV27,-,TGTGCCAGCAGTTTGGAGGGTAGCGACTATGGCTACACCTTC,CASSLEGSDYGYTF
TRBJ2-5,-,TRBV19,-,TGTGCCAGTAGTACCCCCCTAGCTACGAAGAAGGAGACCCAGTACTTC,CASSTPLATKKETQYF
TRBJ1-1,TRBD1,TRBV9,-,TGTGCCAGCAGCGTAGGGGGACAGTTGAACACTGAAGCTTTCTTT,CASSVGGQLNTEAFF
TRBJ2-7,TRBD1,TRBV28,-,TGTGCCAGCAGTTTCTCAAAACAGGGGGCGCGTCGCACCTACGAGCAGTACTTC,CASSFSKQGARRTYEQYF
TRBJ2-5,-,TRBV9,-,TGTGCCAGCAGCGTAGATATACAAGAGACCCAGTACTTC,CASSVDIQETQYF
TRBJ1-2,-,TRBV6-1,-,TGTGCCAGCAGTGGTTTGGTCGTGCGTACGGGGGGGAACTATGGCTACACCTTC,CASSGLVVRTGGNYGYTF
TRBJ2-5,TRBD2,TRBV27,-,TGTGCCAGCAGTTTAAGGGCTAGCGGGAGACACCAAGAGACCCAGTACTTC,CASSLRASGRHQETQYF
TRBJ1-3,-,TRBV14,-,TGTGCCAGCAGCACGGGGGGGATGCCTGGAAACACCATATATTTT,CASSTGGMPGNTIYF
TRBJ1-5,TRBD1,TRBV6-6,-,TGTGCCAGCAGTTACTCGTCGGGACAGGGGCGGCAGCCCCAGCATTTT,CASSYSSGQGRQPQHF
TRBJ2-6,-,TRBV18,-,TGTGCCAGCTCACCAACGGTGGGGGCCAACGTCCTGACTTTC,CASSPTVGANVLTF
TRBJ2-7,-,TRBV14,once,TGTGCCAGCAGCCAAGATCCCACCTACGAGCAGTACTTC,CASSQDPTYEQYF
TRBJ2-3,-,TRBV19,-,TGTGCCAGTAGTAAGACAGCTGGAGTGGCAGATACGCAGTATTTT,CASSKTAGVADTQYF
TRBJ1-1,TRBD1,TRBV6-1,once,TGTGCCAGCAGTACTGGGACAGCCGGTAGAACTGAAGCTTTCTTT,CASSTGTAGRTEAFF
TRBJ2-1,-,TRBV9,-,TGTGCCAGCAGCCGGACATATGAGCAGTTCTTC,CASSRTYEQFF
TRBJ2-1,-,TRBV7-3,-,TGTGCCAGCAGCCCGAATCCAGGCCCCGAGCAGTTCTTC,CASSPNPGPEQFF
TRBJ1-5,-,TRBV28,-,TGTGCCAGCAGTCCTGCCGGGGGTCTAAGGAATCAGCCCCAGCATTTT,CASSPAGGLRNQPQHF
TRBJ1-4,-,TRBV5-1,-,TGCGCCAGCAGCTCGAATAACAGGGAAGGAGAAAAACTGTTTTTT,CASSSNNREGEKLFF
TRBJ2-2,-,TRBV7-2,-,TGTGCCAGCACCCCCGGGACACCCAACACCGGGGAGCTGTTTTTT,CASTPGTPNTGELFF